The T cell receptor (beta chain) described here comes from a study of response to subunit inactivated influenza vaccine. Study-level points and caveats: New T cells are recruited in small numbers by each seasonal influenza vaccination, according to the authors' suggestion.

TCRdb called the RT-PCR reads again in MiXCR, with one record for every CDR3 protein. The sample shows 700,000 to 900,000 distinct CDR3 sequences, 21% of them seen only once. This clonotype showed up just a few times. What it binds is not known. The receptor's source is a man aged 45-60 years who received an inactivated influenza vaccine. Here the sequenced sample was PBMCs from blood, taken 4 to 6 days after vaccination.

The CDR3 here is CSAQDRGESGDTEAFF. The CDR3, as DNA: TGCAGTGCTCAGGACAGGGGGGAGTCTGGGGACACTGAAGCTTTCTTT. The V call is TRBV20-1, the J call TRBJ1-1; 10 nucleotides align to TRBD1. V shed 5 bases and J 3 bases; nucleotides not matched to a gene: 12. The CDR3 is 16 amino acids. Germline loops: CDR1 DFQATT, CDR2 SNEGSKA (reference sequence).